This T cell receptor beta chain was recorded in a study of regulatory T cells in long-lasting Graves disease. Study background: The study counted Graves' disease as persistent given over 5 years of antithyroid drugs and positive TSH receptor antibodies.

Noted time point: persistent/refractory GD, antithyroid drugs over 5 years with positive TRAb. The TCR library was made from RNA that had been extracted from PBMCs in TRIzol. Whole-study findings and limits: Lower TCR diversity characterized persistent Graves' patients relative to newly diagnosed patients. Peripheral blood was the sole material, not thyroid tissue.

Building the TCR beta libraries relied on iRepertoire HTBI primers, and CDR3 regions underwent Arm-PCR. TCRdb re-called the multiplex PCR reads with MiXCR, one entry per CDR3 protein. There are hundreds of thousands of distinct CDR3 sequences in the sample; approximately 23% occur only once, and roughly 13% lies in the top ten. Germline trimming cut 7 bases from V and 4 bases from J; bases unmatched to any gene: 9. Germline CDR1 MDHEN, CDR2 SYDVKM. The CDR3 covers 16 residues. This clonotype was seen ten or more times. Its antigen is not known. The sample here was peripheral blood mononuclear cells (PBMCs), taken when the disease was refractory, from a patient treated with antithyroid drugs. The chain recombines TRBV28 with TRBJ1-4, with TRBD1 matching 10 bases. The clonotype originates from a female donor with Graves disease. Here the CDR3 reads CASTGGTGVFNEKLFF. CDR3 bases: TGTGCCAGCACCGGAGGGACAGGGGTTTTTAATGAAAAACTGTTTTTT. The full variable domain, in which reference TRBV28 and TRBJ1-4 provide the parts outside the CDR3, is DVKVTQSSRYLVKRTGEKVFLECVQDMDHENMFWYRQDPGLGLRLIYFSYDVKMKEKGDIPEGYSVSREKKERFSLILESASTNQTSMYLCASTGGTGVFNEKLFFGSGTQLSVL.